These 32 T cell receptor beta chains were all obtained from the same sample, sequenced in a study of T cells after yellow fever vaccination. TCRdb re-called the 5' RACE reads with MiXCR, one entry per CDR3 protein. The sample lists 200,000 to 250,000 distinct CDR3 sequences, approximately 3% seen once, with roughly 3.2% in the top ten. The sample here was CD4+ T cells sorted from PBMCs, taken 10 days after the yellow fever booster vaccination. These receptors were collected from a man aged 18-30 years who received the YFV17D yellow fever vaccine.

The V call is TRBV5-5, the J call TRBJ1-3; D is uncertain. The CDR3 extends over 12 amino acids. Looked up from germline, CDR1 is SGHKS and CDR2 is YYEKEE (reference sequence). V shed 1 base and J shed 8 bases, with 7 bases lying between them. In nucleotides, the CDR3 is TGTGCCAGCAGCTTGCAGGTTGACACCATATATTTT. It is translated as CASSLQVDTIYF. The full variable domain, with the rest looked up from reference TRBV5-5 and TRBJ1-3, is DAGVTQSPTHLIKTRGQQVTLRCSPISGHKSVSWYQQVLGQGPQFIFQYYEKEERGRGNFPDRFSARQFPNYSSELNVNALLLGDSALYLCASSLQVDTIYFGEGSWLTVV.

The rearrangement links TRBV5-6 to TRBJ2-1; D not certain. CDR1 and CDR2 (germline): SGHDT, YYEEEE. There are 12 residues in the CDR3. V lost 1 base to trimming and J lost 9 bases, with 8 bases between them. DNA of the CDR3: TGTGCCAGCAGCTTGACGGTTAGTGAGCAGTTCTTC. Amino acid sequence: CASSLTVSEQFF.

V and J are TRBV12-3 or TRBV12-4 and TRBJ1-3; D is unresolved. The CDR3 is 19 amino acids. Trimming took 3 bases from V and 2 from J, leaving 23 bases between them. In nucleotides, the CDR3 is TGTGCCAGCAGTTTGAGTCTGACACCAGCCTTAAAAGCTGGAAACACCATATATTTT. It encodes CASSLSLTPALKAGNTIYF.

Many counts were recorded for this clonotype. V and J are TRBV5-1 and TRBJ2-3, with 9 bases matching TRBD2. Looked up from germline, CDR1 is SGHRS and CDR2 is YFSETQ. Unmatched junction bases numbered 5, after V lost 0 bases and J lost 6 bases. This CDR3 is built from 15 residues. CDR3 DNA: TGCGCCAGCAGCTTGGATAGCGGGGGAGGCGATACGCAGTATTTT. Translating gives CASSLDSGGGDTQYF.

The rearrangement uses TRBV18 and TRBJ2-5; the D is unclear. Trimming shortened V by 3 bases and J by 4 bases, and 9 bases separated the two germline ends. This CDR3 contains 13 residues. From germline, CDR1 is KGHSH and CDR2 LQKENI. The CDR3 loop reads CASSPLAGETQYF. The CDR3 bases are TGTGCCAGCTCACCGTTAGCCGGAGAGACCCAGTACTTC.

The chain joins TRBV7-2 to TRBJ1-6, with TRBD1 matching 12 bases. J lost 8 bases, V lost 6 bases, and 5 bases had no gene match. The germline CDR1 and CDR2 sequences are SGHTA and FQGNSA. This CDR3 is built from 15 residues. Here the CDR3 DNA reads TGTGCCAGCAGGGGGGACAGGGGGCAGTATTCACCCCTCCACTTT. This sequence encodes CASRGDRGQYSPLHF.

This clonotype was seen at least ten times. The chain couples TRBV7-2 to TRBJ2-7; a weak D match, TRBD1 (5 bases). V dropped 5 bases and J dropped 6 bases, with 17 bases sitting between them. Germline V gene lookup returns CDR1 SGHTA and CDR2 FQGNSA. The CDR3 length is 14 residues. The CDR3 nucleotides read TGTGCCAGCAGCAAGGACACCGAGGTGCGCGAGCAGTACTTC. This sequence encodes CASSKDTEVREQYF. Complete variable domain (other parts from reference TRBV7-2 and TRBJ2-7): GAGVSQSPSNKVTEKGKDVELRCDPISGHTALYWYRQSLGQGLEFLIYFQGNSAPDKSGLPSDRFSAERTGGSVSTLTIQRTQQEDSAVYLCASSKDTEVREQYFGPGTRLTVT.

This clonotype was detected many times. This chain uses TRBV20-1 with TRBJ2-1; D not certain. CDR1 and CDR2 from the germline V gene are DFQATT and SNEGSKA (reference sequence). This CDR3 spans 13 amino acids. Trimming left V 3 bases short and J 4 bases short, with 10 bases between. CDR3 DNA sequence: TGCAGTGCTAGCGGAAGTTCGTACAATGAGCAGTTCTTC. Its protein is CSASGSSYNEQFF.

This clonotype was detected ten times or more. The chain couples TRBV12-3 or TRBV12-4 to TRBJ2-7, with 9 bases that match TRBD1. The CDR3 extends over 16 amino acids. The J segment lost 1 base and the V segment lost 4 bases, leaving 8 bases of the junction unmatched. CDR3 sequence: CASSSLRDRESYEQYV. The CDR3, as DNA: TGTGCCAGCAGTTCCCTCCGGGACAGGGAATCCTACGAGCAGTACGTC.

In this sample, this clonotype turned up many times. The rearrangement links TRBV6-2 or TRBV6-3 to TRBJ2-2; perhaps TRBD2 as D (6 bases). The germline V gene has CDR1 MNHEY and CDR2 SVGEGT. The CDR3 spans 16 residues. V lost 7 bases and J lost 2, with 17 bases in between. CDR3 bases: TGTGCCAGCACCAGAGGGAGGTCCCCCAACACCGGGGAGCTGTTTTTT. This sequence encodes CASTRGRSPNTGELFF.

Only a few counts were recorded for this clonotype. V and J are TRBV4-3 and TRBJ1-6; possible D gene TRBD1, 6 bases. Germline CDR1 reads LGHNA; CDR2 reads YSLEER. This CDR3 is 20 amino acids long. Trimming pared 0 bases from V and 1 base from J, leaving 19 bases between. This CDR3 reads CASSQDAAGVLKSYNSPLHF. CDR3 in DNA: TGCGCCAGCAGCCAAGATGCCGCAGGGGTCCTTAAGTCCTATAATTCACCCCTCCACTTT.

This clonotype was found a few times. The rearrangement uses TRBV9 and TRBJ2-5; maybe TRBD2 (6 bases). CDR1 is SGDLS, CDR2 YYNGEE, per germline. The length of the CDR3 is 16 residues. The germline V and J ends were trimmed by 0 bases and 1 base, with 13 bases remaining between them. The CDR3 region has the DNA TGTGCCAGCAGCGTAGGATCTATGGGGGGCCAAGAGACCCAGTACTTC. This gives the protein CASSVGSMGGQETQYF. The whole variable domain, remainder taken from reference TRBV9 and TRBJ2-5, is DSGVTQTPKHLITATGQRVTLRCSPRSGDLSVYWYQQSLDQGLQFLIQYYNGEERAKGNILERFSAQQFPDLHSELNLSSLELGDSALYFCASSVGSMGGQETQYFGPGTRLLVL.

The chain combines TRBV5-6 with TRBJ1-1, with TRBD1 matching 9 bases. Per germline, CDR1 SGHDT and CDR2 YYEEEE. The V and J ends lost 4 bases and 5 bases, in that order; junction bases with no gene match: 18. The CDR3 is 18 residues long. CDR3 in DNA: TGTGCCAGCAGCCCGGACTACGGGACAGGGTCAGAAGGAACTGAAGCTTTCTTT. Its protein is CASSPDYGTGSEGTEAFF.

In this sample, this clonotype turned up a few times. The chain is built from TRBV6-2 or TRBV6-3 and TRBJ2-7, with 8 bases lining up with TRBD2. Germline loops: CDR1 MNHEY, CDR2 SVGEGT. The J segment lost 1 base and the V segment lost 5 bases, leaving 25 bases of the junction unmatched. The CDR3 covers 21 residues. CDR3 sequence reads: CASSSGGLFPRIIKGSYEQYF. DNA of the CDR3: TGTGCCAGCAGTAGCGGGGGCCTATTCCCAAGAATCATTAAGGGTTCCTACGAGCAGTACTTC.

The chain recombines TRBV4-3 with TRBJ2-3; possibly TRBD1 for D (6 bases). Trimming took off 0 bases at V and 5 bases at J, with 18 bases between the two ends. This CDR3 is built from 17 residues. Germline loops: CDR1 LGHNA, CDR2 YSLEER. CDR3 DNA: TGCGCCAGCAGCCAAGATTTGTGGACAGCCGCACAAGATACGCAGTATTTT. The encoded protein is CASSQDLWTAAQDTQYF.

The table lists this clonotype with a few counts. This chain joins TRBV7-2 and TRBJ2-5, with D unresolved. Germline V gene lookup returns CDR1 SGHTA and CDR2 FQGNSA. CDR3 size: 14 residues. The germline V and J ends were trimmed by 0 bases and 3 bases, with 8 bases remaining between them. The CDR3 DNA reads as TGTGCCAGCAGCTTAGCAGCGCAGAAAGAGACCCAGTACTTC. Translated: CASSLAAQKETQYF.

This clonotype has only a few counts. The chain uses TRBV20-1 and TRBJ2-3; D may be TRBD1 or TRBD2 (5 bases each). Between the trimmed V and J ends, which lost 5 bases and 3 bases, there was a span of 15 bases. Germline CDR1 is DFQATT and CDR2 is SNEGSKA (reference sequence). The length of the CDR3 is 14 residues. In nucleotides, the CDR3 is TGCAGTGCTCCCCGTGGGGGAAGGACAGATACGCAGTATTTT. It codes for CSAPRGGRTDTQYF.

This clonotype has at least ten counts. The V and J genes are TRBV13 and TRBJ2-2, with 9 bases that match TRBD2. The CDR3 runs to 17 residues. In germline, CDR1 is PRHDT, CDR2 FYEKMQ (reference sequence). V lost 0 bases to trimming and J lost 5 bases; unmatched junction nucleotides: 7. CDR3 DNA sequence: TGTGCCAGCAGCTTAGGCCGGCGGGGGGGCCGAACCGGGGAGCTGTTTTTT. Translation: CASSLGRRGGRTGELFF.

The CDR3 region is CASSQEDSYYSPLHF. Here the CDR3 DNA reads TGCGCCAGCAGCCAAGAAGACAGCTACTATTCACCCCTCCACTTT. V is TRBV4-3 and J is TRBJ1-6, with a weak D call TRBD1 (5 bases). The germline V gene has CDR1 LGHNA and CDR2 YSLEER. The CDR3 is 15 residues long. V lost 0 bases and J lost 8, with 11 bases in between.

The chain carries TRBV7-9 and TRBJ2-1; tentative D call: TRBD2 (6 bases). Trimming removed 4 bases from V and 10 bases from J, with 17 bases in between. The germline gives CDR1 SEHNR, CDR2 FQNEAQ (reference sequence). The CDR3 contains 14 residues. CDR3 amino acids: CASSSGTWGGEQFF. In DNA form, the CDR3 reads TGTGCCAGCAGCTCCGGGACTTGGGGCGGGGAGCAGTTCTTC.

This clonotype was found a few times. The chain has TRBV4-3 and TRBJ2-3, with a tentative D call TRBD2 (6 bases). This CDR3 contains 17 residues. The ends were cut back, 1 base at V and 2 bases at J, with 16 bases in the middle. Germline V gene data show CDR1 as LGHNA and CDR2 as YSLEER. In DNA, the CDR3 is TGCGCCAGCAGCCAAGCCCCAGCGGGTAACCCCACAGATACGCAGTATTTT. This translates into CASSQAPAGNPTDTQYF.

This clonotype showed up just a few times. The chain joins TRBV3-1 to TRBJ1-1; D ambiguous. This CDR3 has 16 amino acids. With 0 bases removed from V and 4 bases from J, the gap between germline ends came to 15 bases. CDR1 and CDR2 (germline): LGHDT, YNNKEL (reference sequence). DNA for the CDR3: TGTGCCAGCAGCCAAGATCTCCTTCATCCGGGCACTGAAGCTTTCTTT. Translated, it gives CASSQDLLHPGTEAFF.

This chain joins TRBV2 and TRBJ1-4; 7 bases align to TRBD1. CDR1 is SNHLY and CDR2 is FYNNEI in the germline V gene. The CDR3 sequence is 15 residues long. V dropped 5 bases and J dropped 8; count of bases not matched to a gene: 11. In DNA, the CDR3 is TGTGCCAGCAGTTTACAGGGGAATAAGGAGGAAAAACTGTTTTTT. It translates to CASSLQGNKEEKLFF.

This clonotype appeared many times. The genes are TRBV7-3 and TRBJ1-1; 7 nucleotides align to TRBD1. Germline-derived CDR1 and CDR2 are SGHTA and FQGTGA. V lost 4 bases, J lost 7 bases, and 12 bases stayed unmatched. The CDR3 sequence is 15 residues long. The chain's CDR3 is CASSYSRGGYLEAFF. CDR3 sequence (DNA): TGTGCCAGCAGCTACAGCAGGGGGGGTTACCTTGAAGCTTTCTTT.

In its sample, this clonotype was seen many times. This sequence joins TRBV4-3 and TRBJ1-4, with D possibly TRBD1 on 5 matching bases. CDR1 is LGHNA, CDR2 YSLEER, per germline. The CDR3 is made up of 18 amino acids. Trimming removed 0 bases at V and 2 bases at J, with 16 bases between. As DNA, the CDR3 is TGCGCCAGCAGCCAAGAAAGGCCCATGGGGGACACTAATGAAAAACTGTTTTTT. Translation gives CASSQERPMGDTNEKLFF.

This clonotype was detected many times. The chain joins TRBV18 to TRBJ2-5, with TRBD1 identical over 10 bases. From germline, CDR1 is KGHSH and CDR2 LQKENI. J was trimmed by 1 base and V by 6 bases; bases with no gene match: 8. The CDR3 extends over 16 amino acids. CDR3 residues: CASSLIGTGAQETQYF. The CDR3 nucleotides are TGTGCCAGCTCCCTTATAGGGACAGGGGCCCAAGAGACCCAGTACTTC. Variable domain in full (rest from reference TRBV18 and TRBJ2-5): NAGVMQNPRHLVRRRGQEARLRCSPMKGHSHVYWYRQLPEEGLKFMVYLQKENIIDESGMPKERFSAEFPKEGPSILRIQQVVRGDSAAYFCASSLIGTGAQETQYFGPGTRLLVL.

The chain employs TRBV2 and TRBJ2-2; D not certain. V lost 1 base and J lost 5, with 5 bases in between. The CDR3 length is 13 residues. Looked up from germline, CDR1 is SNHLY and CDR2 is FYNNEI. The CDR3 DNA reads TGTGCCAGCAGTGAAGGGTATACCGGGGAGCTGTTTTTT. It is translated as CASSEGYTGELFF.

The chain uses TRBV5-1 and TRBJ1-5, with 8 bases identical to TRBD1. The germline gives CDR1 SGHRS, CDR2 YFSETQ. After removal of 5 bases from V and 3 bases from J, the junction contained 7 bases not matched to a gene. This CDR3 has 15 amino acids. The DNA for the CDR3 is TGCGCCAGCAGACCCGGGACAGGCATCAATCAGCCCCAGCATTTT. Translation: CASRPGTGINQPQHF.

V and J are TRBV5-5 and TRBJ2-7, with 9 bases fitting TRBD2. The trim removed 0 bases at V and 0 bases at J, leaving 10 bases unmatched. The CDR3 covers 18 residues. Germline CDR1 reads SGHKS; CDR2 reads YYEKEE (reference sequence). The CDR3 DNA is TGTGCCAGCAGCTTGGCGGCTAGAAGCGGGGGGATCTCCTACGAGCAGTACGTC. This codes for CASSLAARSGGISYEQYV.

The chain uses TRBV11-2 and TRBJ2-7; a weak D match, TRBD2 (5 bases). V lost 7 bases and J lost 2, with 15 bases in between. In germline, CDR1 is SGHAT, CDR2 FQNNGV. This CDR3 region has 14 residues. The DNA for the CDR3 is TGTGCCAGCATGGGCCTCGGGGTCACCTACGAGCAGTACTTC. Translating gives CASMGLGVTYEQYF. Full variable domain (outside the CDR3, taken from reference TRBV11-2 and TRBJ2-7): EAGVAQSPRYKIIEKRQSVAFWCNPISGHATLYWYQQILGQGPKLLIQFQNNGVVDDSQLPKDRFSAERLKGVDSTLKIQPAKLEDSAVYLCASMGLGVTYEQYFGPGTRLTVT.

This clonotype has ten or more counts. This chain connects TRBV7-2 to TRBJ2-3; a possible D gene is TRBD2 (6 bases). Germline-derived CDR1 and CDR2 are SGHTA and FQGNSA. CDR3 length: 12 amino acids. The V and J ends lost 5 bases and 7 bases respectively, with 10 bases between them. The CDR3 sequence is CASSPGDYTQYF. DNA for the CDR3: TGTGCCAGCAGCCCGGGGGATTATACGCAGTATTTT.

This chain connects TRBV4-3 to TRBJ2-7; no clear D. The germline CDR1 and CDR2 sequences are LGHNA and YSLEER. This CDR3 spans 15 amino acids. V was clipped by 0 bases and J by 1 base, with 10 bases between them. This CDR3 reads CASSQELDPSYEQYV. CDR3 sequence (DNA): TGCGCCAGCAGCCAAGAATTGGACCCGTCCTACGAGCAGTACGTC.